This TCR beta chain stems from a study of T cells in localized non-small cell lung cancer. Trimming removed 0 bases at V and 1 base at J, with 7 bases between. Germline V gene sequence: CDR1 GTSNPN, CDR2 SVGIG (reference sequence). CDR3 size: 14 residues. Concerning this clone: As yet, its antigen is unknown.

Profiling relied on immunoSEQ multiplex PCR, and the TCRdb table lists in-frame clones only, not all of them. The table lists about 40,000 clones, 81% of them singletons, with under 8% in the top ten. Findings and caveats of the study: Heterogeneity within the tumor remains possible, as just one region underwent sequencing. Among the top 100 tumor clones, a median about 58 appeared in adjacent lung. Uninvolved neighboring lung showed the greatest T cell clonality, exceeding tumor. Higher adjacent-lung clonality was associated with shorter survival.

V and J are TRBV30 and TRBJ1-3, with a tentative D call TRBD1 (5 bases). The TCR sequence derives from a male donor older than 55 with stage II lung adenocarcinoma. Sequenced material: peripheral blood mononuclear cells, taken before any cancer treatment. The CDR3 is CAWSVGESGNTIYF. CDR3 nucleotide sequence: TGTGCCTGGAGTGTGGGGGAGTCTGGAAACACCATATATTTT.